The clone carrying this TCR beta chain has ten or more counts. Germline CDR1 MNHEY, CDR2 SMNVEV (reference sequence). This CDR3 is 14 amino acids long. Trimming took off 5 bases at V and 4 bases at J, with 15 bases between the two ends. The data derive from a study of early T cells in non-severe SARS-CoV-2 infection. Study as a whole: Chains were unpaired, as sequencing was done on bulk RNA from unsorted whole blood.

TCRdb re-analysed the 5' RACE reads in MiXCR, keeping a single row per CDR3 protein. The sample gives around 98,000 distinct CDR3 sequences, about 10% of which show up once; 4.5% to 5.5% is in the top ten. The chain is built from TRBV27 and TRBJ2-7; D not certain. Sequenced: whole blood. This sequence was found in an adult who was a healthcare worker with PCR-confirmed SARS-CoV-2 infection or an uninfected control (not recorded which). As DNA, the CDR3 is TGTGCCAGCAGTCTAAGGTCGGCCGAGTACGAGCAGTACTTC. Translated, it gives CASSLRSAEYEQYF.